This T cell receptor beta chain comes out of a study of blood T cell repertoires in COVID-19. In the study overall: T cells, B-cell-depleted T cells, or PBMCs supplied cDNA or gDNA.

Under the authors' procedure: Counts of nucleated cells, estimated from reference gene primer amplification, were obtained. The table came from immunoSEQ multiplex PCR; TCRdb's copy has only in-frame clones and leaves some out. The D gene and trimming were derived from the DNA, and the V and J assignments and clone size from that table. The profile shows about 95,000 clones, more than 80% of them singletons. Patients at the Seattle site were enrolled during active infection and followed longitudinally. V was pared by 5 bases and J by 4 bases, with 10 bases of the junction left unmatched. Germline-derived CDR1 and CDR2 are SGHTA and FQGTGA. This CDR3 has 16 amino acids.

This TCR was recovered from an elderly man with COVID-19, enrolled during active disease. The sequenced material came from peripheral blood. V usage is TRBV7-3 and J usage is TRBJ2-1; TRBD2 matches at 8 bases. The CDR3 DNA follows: TGTGCCAGCAGCGCTCGGGAGCGGGGGCAGTACAATGAGCAGTTCTTC. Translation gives CASSARERGQYNEQFF.